Shown below are 9 T cell receptor beta chains from a single sample sequenced in a study of cytomegalovirus exposure and HLA in healthy donors. Vbeta (60) and Jbeta (13) primers were used in the PCR. Some clones are missing from TCRdb's copy, which holds only in-frame ones; the method was immunoSEQ multiplex PCR. The sample yields under 200,000 clones, around four fifths seen once. Sequences were obtained from PBMCs. These receptors were obtained from a man aged 25-45 years in good health and CMV-seronegative.

The chain couples TRBV9 to TRBJ2-2; the match to TRBD2 covers 10 bases. This CDR3 has 17 amino acids. The V gene's germline CDR1 is SGDLS and CDR2 YYNGEE. The J segment lost 0 bases and the V segment lost 4 bases, leaving 6 bases of the junction unmatched. The CDR3 here is CASSLSSGSANTGELFF. CDR3 sequence (DNA): TGTGCCAGCAGCTTATCTAGCGGGAGCGCGAACACCGGGGAGCTGTTTTTT.

J is TRBJ1-1 and V is TRBV18; D uncertain. CDR1 KGHSH and CDR2 LQKENI come from the germline V gene. The V gene lost 2 bases and the J gene lost 0 bases, with 7 bases spanning the gap. CDR3 length: 14 residues. The CDR3 bases are TGTGCCAGCTCACCAGTCGGAGTGAACACTGAAGCTTTCTTT. Protein product: CASSPVGVNTEAFF.

This clone was recorded only once. The chain has TRBV4-3 and TRBJ2-5; 7 nucleotides agree with TRBD1. The CDR3 sequence is 17 residues long. CDR1 is LGHNA, CDR2 YSLEER, per germline. V gave up 0 bases and J gave up 0 bases; unmatched junction bases: 7. CDR3 amino acids: CASSQEVGQAYQETQYF. The CDR3 DNA is TGCGCCAGCAGCCAAGAAGTAGGACAGGCGTACCAAGAGACCCAGTACTTC.

V and J are TRBV9 and TRBJ2-1; 7 nucleotides agree with TRBD2. V trimming: 4 bases; J trimming: 8 bases; junction bases outside the gene matches: 15. This CDR3 has 16 residues. Germline V gives CDR1 SGDLS, CDR2 YYNGEE. As DNA, the CDR3 is TGTGCCAGCAGCCCTCCCTTGAGGGAGGGCCGCCATGAGCAGTTCTTC. Amino acids: CASSPPLREGRHEQFF.

Here the CDR3 DNA reads TGTGCCAGCAGCTTGGTATTGTGGTCAGGGCCCGGAAACACCATATATTTT. Translating it yields CASSLVLWSGPGNTIYF. V gene TRBV5-6 combines with J gene TRBJ1-3; possible D gene TRBD1, 5 bases. CDR3 size: 17 residues. V lost 0 bases and J 4 bases, leaving 17 bases between the germline ends. Germline CDR1 SGHDT, CDR2 YYEEEE.

The CDR3 region is CASSQVRGVEQFF. CDR3 nucleotide sequence: TGTGCCAGCAGCCAAGTTCGAGGCGTTGAGCAGTTCTTC. V gene TRBV4-2 combines with J gene TRBJ2-1; D is unclear. The length of the CDR3 is 13 residues. Germline V lookup: CDR1 LGHNA, CDR2 YNFKEQ. The V gene lost 1 base and the J gene lost 9 bases, with 10 bases spanning the gap.

The chain combines TRBV30 with TRBJ1-1; tentatively, D is TRBD1 (5 bases). Trimming left V 0 bases short and J 2 bases short, with 10 bases between. Germline CDR1 GTSNPN, CDR2 SVGIG (reference sequence). The CDR3 is 14 amino acids. CDR3 bases: TGTGCCTGGAGTGTTCAGGGCTTTAACACTGAAGCTTTCTTT. As protein: CAWSVQGFNTEAFF.

The rearrangement joins TRBV5-1 to TRBJ2-7; D not resolved. V shed 4 bases and J shed 0 bases, with 11 bases lying between them. Germline loops: CDR1 SGHRS, CDR2 YFSETQ. The CDR3 length is 14 residues. The CDR3 sequence is CASSPGAVSYEQYF. The CDR3 DNA sequence: TGCGCCAGCAGCCCGGGTGCAGTCTCCTACGAGCAGTACTTC.

The CDR3 bases are TGTGCCAGCAGTAGGGACAGAAGGAAACCAAATGAAAAACTGTTTTTT. Amino acids: CASSRDRRKPNEKLFF. The V call is TRBV2, the J call TRBJ1-4; 7 bases align to TRBD1. This CDR3 contains 16 residues. The trim removed 5 bases at V and 5 bases at J, leaving 11 bases unmatched. Germline CDR1 reads SNHLY; CDR2 reads FYNNEI.